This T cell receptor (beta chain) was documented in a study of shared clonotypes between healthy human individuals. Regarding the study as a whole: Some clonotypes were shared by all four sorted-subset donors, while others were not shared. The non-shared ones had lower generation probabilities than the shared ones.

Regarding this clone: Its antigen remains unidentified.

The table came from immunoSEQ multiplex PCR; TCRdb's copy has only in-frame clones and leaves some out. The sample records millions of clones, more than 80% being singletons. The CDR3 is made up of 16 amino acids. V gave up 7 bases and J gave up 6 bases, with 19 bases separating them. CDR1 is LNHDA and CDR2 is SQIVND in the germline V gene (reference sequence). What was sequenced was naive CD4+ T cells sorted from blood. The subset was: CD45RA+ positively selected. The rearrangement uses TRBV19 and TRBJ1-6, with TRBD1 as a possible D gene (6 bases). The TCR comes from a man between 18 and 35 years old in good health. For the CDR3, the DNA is TGTGCCAGTACCCAAGGGGGGGACCTACCTAATTCACCCCTCCACTTT. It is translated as CASTQGGDLPNSPLHF.